The next 9 T cell receptor beta chains were all read from a single sample in a study of T cells in Graves' hyperthyroidism and ophthalmopathy. Researchers took RNA transcripts and amplified the TCR beta CDR3 regions from them. The TCR CDR3 first-round RT-PCR relied on the HTBI primer set. TCRdb independently ran MiXCR on the multiplex PCR reads; one entry per CDR3 protein. The sample consists of approximately 600,000 distinct CDR3 sequences, around 21% of them appearing once. Material for sequencing was blood. The receptor source for this set is a man aged 25-40 years with Graves' ophthalmopathy.

There are a few counts of this clonotype. This chain joins TRBV30 and TRBJ2-6, with TRBD1 matching over 11 bases. V was clipped by 8 bases and J by 2 bases; unmatched bases: 11. The CDR3 runs 17 residues. The germline gives CDR1 GTSNPN, CDR2 SVGIG (reference sequence). CDR3 sequence: CATEGGQGAPGANVLTF. CDR3 DNA sequence: TGTGCCACCGAGGGCGGACAGGGGGCTCCTGGGGCCAACGTCCTGACTTTC.

This clonotype was counted a few times. This chain joins TRBV2 and TRBJ1-2, with D possibly matching TRBD1 (5 bases). V lost 5 bases and J lost 5, with 18 bases in between. Germline values: CDR1 SNHLY, CDR2 FYNNEI. CDR3 length: 15 amino acids. The DNA of the CDR3 is TGTGCCAGCAGTCTGACTAGCGGGGGACGGTATGGCTACACCTTC. Protein: CASSLTSGGRYGYTF.

This clonotype appeared a few times. V gene TRBV15 combines with J gene TRBJ1-4; D might be TRBD1 (6 bases). This CDR3 is built from 16 residues. Trimming took off 3 bases at V and 7 bases at J, with 18 bases between the two ends. Germline V lookup: CDR1 LNHNV, CDR2 YYDKDF (reference sequence). CDR3 sequence reads: CATSRKGVRTVEKLFF. In nucleotides, the CDR3 is TGTGCCACCAGCAGGAAAGGGGTGAGGACAGTTGAAAAACTGTTTTTT.

This chain connects TRBV6-5 to TRBJ2-7; D is possibly TRBD1 (7 bases). Germline V CDR1 and CDR2: MNHEY, SVGAGI. This CDR3 contains 16 residues. Trimming removed 4 bases from V and 2 bases from J, with 18 bases in between. As DNA, the CDR3 is TGTGCCAGCAGTTCCGCCGGAGGGGGCCTCACCTACGAGCAGTACTTC. The encoded protein is CASSSAGGGLTYEQYF.

This clonotype was seen ten or more times. This rearrangement joins TRBV7-8 to TRBJ2-1, with D possibly being TRBD1 (6 bases). Germline values: CDR1 SGHVS, CDR2 FQNEAQ. V lost 5 bases and J 0 bases, leaving 14 bases between the germline ends. This CDR3 has 16 residues. The CDR3 nucleotides read TGTGCCAGCAGCCGGGTTGCGACAGGCTCCTACAATGAGCAGTTCTTC. This gives the protein CASSRVATGSYNEQFF.

The table lists this clonotype with a few counts. This chain connects TRBV7-2 to TRBJ2-1, with a possible D match to TRBD2 (5 bases). This CDR3 is 15 amino acids long. Per the germline V gene, CDR1 is SGHTA and CDR2 is FQGNSA. V was clipped by 2 bases and J by 4 bases, with 12 bases between them. The CDR3 region is CASSLRGLEYNEQFF. As DNA, the CDR3 is TGTGCCAGCAGCTTAAGAGGGTTGGAGTACAATGAGCAGTTCTTC. The full variable domain, with the rest looked up from reference TRBV7-2 and TRBJ2-1, is GAGVSQSPSNKVTEKGKDVELRCDPISGHTALYWYRQSLGQGLEFLIYFQGNSAPDKSGLPSDRFSAERTGGSVSTLTIQRTQQEDSAVYLCASSLRGLEYNEQFFGPGTRLTVL.

In this sample, this clonotype turned up a few times. The V and J genes are TRBV20-1 and TRBJ2-7; tentative D call: TRBD2 (6 bases). This CDR3 region has 13 residues. The ends were cut back, 5 bases at V and 2 bases at J, with 13 bases in the middle. Germline V gene lookup returns CDR1 DFQATT and CDR2 SNEGSKA (reference sequence). The CDR3 bases are TGCAGTGCTTACCGGGACTCGACCTACGAGCAGTACTTC. This gives the protein CSAYRDSTYEQYF.

The V gene is TRBV12-3 or TRBV12-4, the J gene TRBJ1-4; 9 nucleotides align to TRBD1. The junction had 7 bases not matched to a gene; V was cut back by 6 bases and J by 5 bases. The CDR3 extends over 15 amino acids. This CDR3 is CASSSTGGPNEKLFF. In DNA form, the CDR3 reads TGTGCCAGCAGCTCAACAGGGGGCCCAAATGAAAAACTGTTTTTT.

This clonotype was observed at least ten times. The V gene is TRBV27, the J gene TRBJ2-5, with D unclear. CDR3 length: 14 amino acids. CDR1 MNHEY and CDR2 SMNVEV come from the germline V gene (reference sequence). Trimming stripped 5 bases from V and 5 bases from J, with 15 bases between. In DNA form, the CDR3 reads TGTGCCAGCAGTCCCGGGCTAGATCGGGAGACCCAGTACTTC. It yields the protein CASSPGLDRETQYF.